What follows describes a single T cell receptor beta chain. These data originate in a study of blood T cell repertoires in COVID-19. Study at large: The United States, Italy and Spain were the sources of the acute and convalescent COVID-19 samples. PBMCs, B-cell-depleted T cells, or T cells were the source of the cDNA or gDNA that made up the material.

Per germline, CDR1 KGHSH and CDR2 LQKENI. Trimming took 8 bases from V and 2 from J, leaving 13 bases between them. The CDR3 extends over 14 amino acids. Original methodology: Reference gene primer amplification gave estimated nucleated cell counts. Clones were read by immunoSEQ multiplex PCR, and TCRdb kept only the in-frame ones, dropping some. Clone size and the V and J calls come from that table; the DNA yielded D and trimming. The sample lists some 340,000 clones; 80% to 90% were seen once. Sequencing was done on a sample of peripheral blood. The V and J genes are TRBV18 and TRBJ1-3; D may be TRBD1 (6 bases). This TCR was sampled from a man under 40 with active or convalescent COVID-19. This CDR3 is CASAETGAGNTIYF. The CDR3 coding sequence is TGTGCCAGCGCGGAGACAGGCGCTGGAAACACCATATATTTT.